A single sample gave rise to the 3 T cell receptor beta chains below, sequenced in a study of monozygotic twins with inflammatory bowel disease. Using the 5' RACE reads, TCRdb records one entry per CDR3 protein without DNA. The sample table includes 200,000 to 250,000 distinct CDR3 sequences. Sequencing input: blood. These receptors were collected from a human donor with ulcerative colitis or Crohn's disease, or a healthy co-twin of an affected twin (not recorded which).

The V call is TRBV5-1, the J call TRBJ2-7; TCRdb's D call of TRBD2 is untestable without DNA. The CDR3 consists of 14 residues. Germline loops: CDR1 SGHRS, CDR2 YFSETQ. CDR3 sequence: CASSPGASSYEQYF.

The CDR3 region is CASSFPGELFF. The chain uses TRBV12-3 or TRBV12-4 and TRBJ2-2. This CDR3 has 11 amino acids.

The J gene is TRBJ2-1, the V gene TRBV29-1; the TCRdb call, TRBD2, lacks DNA for checking. The CDR3 is 17 amino acids. Per the germline V gene, CDR1 is SQVTM and CDR2 is ANQGSEA. CDR3 amino acids: CSVVLRGGGPTLSEQFF.